The 26 T cell receptor beta chains below come from one sample, sequenced in a study of T cell changes during pregnancy in multiple sclerosis. Measured with immunoSEQ multiplex PCR; TCRdb has only the in-frame clones, and not every one. The table lists approximately 93,000 clones, approximately 90% of them singletons. The input for sequencing was peripheral blood, taken before pregnancy. The receptors were gathered from a female donor with multiple sclerosis, enrolled in a pregnancy study.

The DNA for the CDR3 is TGTGCCAGCAGCCCTACCGGGACTAGCGGACCCACAGATACGCAGTATTTT. Residues: CASSPTGTSGPTDTQYF. The chain employs TRBV7-3 and TRBJ2-3; 11 bases map to TRBD2. Per the germline V gene, CDR1 is SGHTA and CDR2 is FQGTGA. V trimming: 5 bases; J trimming: 2 bases; junction bases outside the gene matches: 9. CDR3 length equals 17 residues.

The gene calls are TRBV27 and TRBJ1-5, with a weak D call TRBD1 (6 bases). The germline CDR1 and CDR2 sequences are MNHEY and SMNVEV (reference sequence). The CDR3 is 16 residues long. V was trimmed by 8 bases and J by 0 bases, leaving 17 bases between them. This CDR3 reads CASGPSGDNSNQPQHF. As DNA, the CDR3 is TGTGCCAGCGGGCCCTCAGGGGATAATAGCAATCAGCCCCAGCATTTT.

Only one count was recorded for this clone. CDR3 residues: CASSLRAGGWSTGELFF. The CDR3 DNA is TGTGCCAGCAGCTTACGGGCGGGGGGGTGGAGCACCGGGGAGCTGTTTTTT. V is TRBV7-2 and J is TRBJ2-2, with TRBD2 matching 9 bases. The CDR3 has 17 amino acids. Germline loops: CDR1 SGHTA, CDR2 FQGNSA. Trimming removed 2 bases from V and 4 bases from J; junction bases left unmatched: 8.

The rearrangement joins TRBV5-1 to TRBJ2-3; TRBD2 aligns across 8 bases. Per the germline V gene, CDR1 is SGHRS and CDR2 is YFSETQ. The CDR3 runs to 14 residues. V was pared by 4 bases and J by 3 bases, with 4 bases of the junction left unmatched. CDR3 protein: CASSPGTRTDTQYF. CDR3 coding DNA: TGCGCCAGCAGCCCAGGGACTAGGACAGATACGCAGTATTTT. Filled out from reference TRBV5-1 and TRBJ2-3, the complete variable domain reads KAGVTQTPRYLIKTRGQQVTLSCSPISGHRSVSWYQQTPGQGLQFLFEYFSETQRNKGNFPGRFSGRQFSNSRSEMNVSTLELGDSALYLCASSPGTRTDTQYFGPGTRLTVL.

The chain couples TRBV28 to TRBJ2-5, with TRBD2 matching 7 bases. Germline V lookup: CDR1 MDHEN, CDR2 SYDVKM. V lost 5 bases to trimming and J lost 1 base; unmatched junction nucleotides: 7. The CDR3 extends over 15 amino acids. The CDR3 spells CASSPLGGVQETQYF. CDR3 sequence (DNA): TGTGCCAGCAGTCCCCTGGGGGGGGTCCAAGAGACCCAGTACTTC.

Points on this clone: The junction differs from germline at one of its ends, possibly a read error. The chain links TRBV18 to TRBJ1-4; possibly TRBD1 for D (6 bases). The CDR3 is 14 residues long. Germline CDR1 KGHSH, CDR2 LQKENI. The CDR3 nucleotides are TGTGCCAGCTCACCTCGGACAGCTAATGGAAAACTGTTTTTT. This codes for CASSPRTANGKLFF. Supplemented by reference TRBV18 and TRBJ1-4, the full variable domain reads NAGVMQNPRHLVRRRGQEARLRCSPMKGHSHVYWYRQLPEEGLKFMVYLQKENIIDESGMPKERFSAEFPKEGPSILRIQQVVRGDSAAYFCASSPRTANGKLFFGSGTQLSVL.

The V gene is TRBV9, the J gene TRBJ2-1; perhaps TRBD2 as D (7 bases). This CDR3 is built from 15 residues. Trimming took off 2 bases at V and 8 bases at J, with 17 bases between the two ends. Looked up from germline, CDR1 is SGDLS and CDR2 is YYNGEE. The CDR3 loop reads CASSVRGGVYYEQFF. Here the CDR3 DNA reads TGTGCCAGCAGCGTTAGAGGGGGGGTTTATTATGAGCAGTTCTTC.

The table lists this clone with a count of one. V is TRBV27 and J is TRBJ2-7; 10 bases match TRBD1. Germline V lookup: CDR1 MNHEY, CDR2 SMNVEV (reference sequence). The J segment lost 5 bases and the V segment lost 5 bases, leaving 9 bases of the junction unmatched. This CDR3 has 15 amino acids. CDR3 in amino acids: CASSPYRDRGNEQYF. The CDR3 DNA reads TGTGCCAGCAGTCCCTACCGGGACAGGGGAAACGAGCAGTACTTC.

The J gene is TRBJ2-3, the V gene TRBV7-2; tentative D call: TRBD2 (6 bases). Germline V gene sequence: CDR1 SGHTA, CDR2 FQGNSA. Between the trimmed V and J ends, which lost 4 bases and 2 bases, there was a span of 13 bases. The CDR3 length is 15 residues. The CDR3 here is CASSSPRENTDTQYF. CDR3 nucleotide sequence: TGTGCCAGCAGCTCCCCGCGGGAAAACACAGATACGCAGTATTTT.

The rearrangement joins TRBV2 to TRBJ1-6; 7 bases are a match to TRBD1. V dropped 10 bases and J dropped 10; count of bases not matched to a gene: 13. CDR3 size: 14 residues. The germline V gene encodes CDR1 SNHLY and CDR2 FYNNEI. The CDR3 here is CANSRDSKGSPLHF. The CDR3 bases are TGTGCCAATTCCCGGGACAGTAAGGGGTCACCCCTCCACTTT.

V usage is TRBV5-4 and J usage is TRBJ2-1; a weak D match, TRBD2 (6 bases). CDR1 and CDR2 (germline): SGHNT, YYREEE (reference sequence). The V gene lost 3 bases and the J gene lost 5 bases, with 18 bases spanning the gap. The CDR3 has 16 residues. CDR3 sequence reads: CASSWPQFSGDNEQFF. CDR3 sequence (DNA): TGTGCCAGCAGCTGGCCCCAATTTAGCGGTGACAATGAGCAGTTCTTC. Variable domain in full (rest from reference TRBV5-4 and TRBJ2-1): ETGVTQSPTHLIKTRGQQVTLRCSSQSGHNTVSWYQQALGQGPQFIFQYYREEENGRGNFPPRFSGLQFPNYSSELNVNALELDDSALYLCASSWPQFSGDNEQFFGPGTRLTVL.

The chain is built from TRBV6-4 and TRBJ2-5, with 8 bases that match TRBD1. Unmatched junction bases numbered 4, after V lost 6 bases and J lost 4 bases. Germline CDR1 MRHNA, CDR2 SNTAGT. This CDR3 is built from 13 residues. CDR3 nucleotides: TGTGCCAGCAGCCCGACAGGGGTAGAGACCCAGTACTTC. Amino acid sequence: CASSPTGVETQYF.

The chain recombines TRBV19 with TRBJ2-1, with 7 bases matching TRBD1. V lost 7 bases, J lost 6 bases, and 3 bases stayed unmatched. The CDR3 loop spans 12 amino acids. From germline, CDR1 is LNHDA and CDR2 SQIVND (reference sequence). The CDR3, as DNA: TGTGCCAGTAAGAACAGGGGCAATGAGCAGTTCTTC. Translation: CASKNRGNEQFF.

The chain is built from TRBV29-1 and TRBJ2-5; weak D call: TRBD1 (6 bases). The CDR3 contains 15 residues. The ends were cut back, 6 bases at V and 1 base at J, with 18 bases in the middle. From germline, CDR1 is SQVTM and CDR2 ANQGSEA. This CDR3 is CSVTPLQGSQETQYF. In DNA, the CDR3 is TGCAGCGTAACCCCGTTACAGGGAAGCCAAGAGACCCAGTACTTC.

The J gene is TRBJ1-4, the V gene TRBV5-1; no clear D gene. Per germline, CDR1 SGHRS and CDR2 YFSETQ. V lost 4 bases, J lost 4 bases, and 11 bases lay in between. The CDR3 is 14 residues long. The CDR3 is CASSPEAVNEKLFF. CDR3 nucleotide sequence: TGCGCCAGCAGCCCCGAGGCGGTTAATGAAAAACTGTTTTTT.

This clone has only one observation. This chain uses TRBV7-8 with TRBJ1-5; D ambiguous. V lost 1 base and J lost 3, with 10 bases in between. The CDR3 runs to 15 residues. The germline V gene has CDR1 SGHVS and CDR2 FQNEAQ. CDR3 region: CASSLVDNPNQPQHF. DNA for the CDR3: TGTGCCAGCAGCTTAGTTGACAACCCCAATCAGCCCCAGCATTTT. Full variable domain (outside the CDR3, taken from reference TRBV7-8 and TRBJ1-5): GAGVSQSPRYKVAKRGQDVALRCDPISGHVSLFWYQQALGQGPEFLTYFQNEAQLDKSGLPSDRFFAERPEGSVSTLKIQRTQQEDSAVYLCASSLVDNPNQPQHFGDGTRLSIL.

The rearrangement joins TRBV4-1 to TRBJ2-3, with 7 bases matching TRBD2. From germline, CDR1 is MGHRA and CDR2 YSYEKL. V was pared by 0 bases and J by 0 bases, with 3 bases of the junction left unmatched. This CDR3 contains 16 residues. The DNA for the CDR3 is TGCGCCAGCAGCCAAGAGGAGGGACTAAGCACAGATACGCAGTATTTT. Protein sequence: CASSQEEGLSTDTQYF.

The rearrangement joins TRBV5-4 to TRBJ1-1; 7 nucleotides line up with TRBD1. Trimming cost V 2 bases and J 5 bases; bases outside gene matches: 6. In germline, CDR1 is SGHNT, CDR2 YYREEE (reference sequence). This CDR3 contains 14 residues. The DNA for the CDR3 is TGTGCCAGCAGCTTACAGGGGTCGTTGACTGAAGCTTTCTTT. It specifies CASSLQGSLTEAFF.

Here the CDR3 reads CASSLAPGYEQFF. CDR3 sequence (DNA): TGTGCCAGCAGCTTGGCCCCGGGGTATGAGCAGTTCTTC. The chain uses TRBV7-2 and TRBJ2-1; a possible D gene is TRBD2 (5 bases). CDR3 size: 13 residues. The germline V and J ends were trimmed by 3 bases and 8 bases, with 11 bases remaining between them. Per the germline V gene, CDR1 is SGHTA and CDR2 is FQGNSA.

The chain employs TRBV6-6 and TRBJ1-2; perhaps TRBD1 as D (6 bases). From germline, CDR1 is MNHNY and CDR2 SVGAGI (reference sequence). The V end lost 6 bases, the J end lost 1 base, and 15 bases lay between the germline ends. The CDR3 extends over 15 amino acids. The CDR3 protein is CASSRSWTVNYGYTF. In DNA form, the CDR3 reads TGTGCCAGCAGCCGATCCTGGACAGTTAACTATGGCTACACCTTC.

The chain has TRBV7-3 and TRBJ2-4; the D gene is possibly TRBD2 (6 bases). The CDR3 covers 13 residues. V was pared by 5 bases and J by 2 bases, with 7 bases between. Germline V lookup: CDR1 SGHTA, CDR2 FQGTGA. Here the CDR3 reads CASSAGPKNIQYF. The CDR3, as DNA: TGTGCCAGCAGCGCGGGGCCCAAAAACATTCAGTACTTC.

This chain connects TRBV27 to TRBJ2-5; 12 bases fit TRBD2. Germline V gene lookup returns CDR1 MNHEY and CDR2 SMNVEV (reference sequence). The CDR3 is made up of 16 amino acids. Trimming removed 6 bases from V and 1 base from J; junction bases left unmatched: 6. The CDR3 sequence is CASRPWTSGAQETQYF. For the CDR3, the DNA is TGTGCCAGCAGACCGTGGACTAGCGGGGCCCAAGAGACCCAGTACTTC.

The chain links TRBV5-1 to TRBJ2-5, with no clear D. From germline, CDR1 is SGHRS and CDR2 YFSETQ. The CDR3 is 17 amino acids. V lost 0 bases, J lost 3 bases, and 18 bases lay in between. This chain's CDR3 is CASSLAVGDPRKETQYF. For the CDR3, the DNA is TGCGCCAGCAGCTTGGCGGTTGGAGATCCAAGGAAAGAGACCCAGTACTTC.

The chain employs TRBV4-1 and TRBJ1-1; D might be TRBD1 (5 bases). The germline CDR1 and CDR2 sequences are MGHRA and YSYEKL. Trimming shortened V by 3 bases and J by 3 bases, and 8 bases separated the two germline ends. CDR3 length: 13 amino acids. The CDR3, as DNA: TGCGCCAGCAGCCACGCACAGGACACTGAAGCTTTCTTT. It specifies CASSHAQDTEAFF.

This clone is a singleton in its sample. The rearrangement links TRBV9 to TRBJ2-5, with D perhaps matching TRBD1 (5 bases). Germline V gene data show CDR1 as SGDLS and CDR2 as YYNGEE. This CDR3 has 13 residues. The V end was cut by 0 bases, the J end by 7 bases, with 10 bases between. The CDR3 DNA sequence: TGTGCCAGCAGCGTAGACTTGCAGGGGACCCAGTACTTC. Encoded protein: CASSVDLQGTQYF.

The chain recombines TRBV6-5 with TRBJ1-2; 7 nucleotides line up with TRBD1. Unmatched junction bases numbered 4, after V lost 2 bases and J lost 1 base. The CDR3 length is 15 residues. Germline V lookup: CDR1 MNHEY, CDR2 SVGAGI. The CDR3 bases are TGTGCCAGCAGTTACGGGCAGGGGGTTAACTATGGCTACACCTTC. Protein: CASSYGQGVNYGYTF.